This T cell receptor (beta chain) was recovered during a study of naive and memory T cell subsets. An equimolar mix of two oligonucleotides served as the beta constant-region primer for TRBC1 and TRBC2. Four rounds of PCR amplified the ligated cDNA using nested alpha and beta constant-region primers plus SP2. TCRdb re-analysed the UMI-ligation and nested PCR reads in MiXCR, keeping a single row per CDR3 protein. The table records about 90,000 distinct CDR3 sequences, roughly 10% of them present only once. General observations from the study: Clonotypes are single alpha or beta chains, not paired receptors. Possibly reflecting memory cells re-expressing CD45RA, a few larger clonotypes occurred in naive repertoires, especially CD8.

This CDR3 has 11 amino acids. Germline V gene sequence: CDR1 SGHTA, CDR2 FQGNSA. Turning to this clonotype: The antigen is undetermined. Mismatch with germline at one junction end may stem from a read error.

The rearrangement uses TRBV7-2 and TRBJ2-1; D is unclear. Material for sequencing was naive CD4+ T cells from blood. The clonotype was recovered from a human donor in good health. As DNA, the CDR3 is TGTGCCAGCAGCTCCCACAATGAGCAGTTCTTC. This gives the protein CASSSHNEQFF.